This T cell receptor (beta chain) is drawn from a study of CD8+ T cells in alopecia areata. Study details: Treated patients took oral tofacitinib at 5 to 10 mg twice daily. General observations from the study: One nonresponder makes the tie between baseline CD8+ expansion and response uncertain. Under tofacitinib, fewer expanded CD8+ clones appeared among the top 100 scalp clones.

The sample holds a few counts of this clone. The antigen remains unidentified. The CDR3 extends over 18 amino acids. From germline, CDR1 is MGHRA and CDR2 YSYEKL. The ends were cut back, 0 bases at V and 0 bases at J, with 15 bases in the middle. Once RNA had been extracted, it was reverse transcribed into cDNA to act as the sequencing template. Libraries were prepared by immunoSEQ multiplex PCR; TCRdb keeps only in-frame clonotypes and omits some of them. Here the sample spans roughly 200,000 clones, around two fifths being singletons. Treatment of the sample: oral pan-JAK inhibitor, 5-10 mg twice daily.

The source is a human donor with alopecia areata. The sequencing used CD4+ T cells sorted from blood, collected around week 37, from a patient treated with tofacitinib. The chain recombines TRBV4-1 with TRBJ1-3; unclear D gene. For the CDR3, the DNA is TGCGCCAGCAGCCAAGAGAGGTCGAGGGCAGGCTCTGGAAACACCATATATTTT. Residues: CASSQERSRAGSGNTIYF.